Sequencing of this T cell receptor (beta chain) was carried out in a study of blood T cell repertoires in COVID-19. Study as a whole: From the United States, Italy and Spain came samples of acute and convalescent COVID-19.

Trimming shortened V by 6 bases and J by 11 bases, and 20 bases separated the two germline ends. CDR3 size: 13 residues. Germline lookup yields CDR1 SGDLS and CDR2 YYNGEE. Generated by immunoSEQ multiplex PCR, the TCRdb table keeps only in-frame clones and is missing some. This table holds roughly 360,000 clones, roughly four fifths found once. This clone was counted between two and nine times. Sequences were obtained from peripheral blood. The chain employs TRBV9 and TRBJ1-1; no clear D gene. The clonotype was recovered from a human donor with acute or convalescent COVID-19. The donor label of this sample is uncertain. The CDR3 nucleotides read TGTGCCAGCACCCCTCTAGCCGGCGGGGAGGCTTTCTTT. Protein: CASTPLAGGEAFF.